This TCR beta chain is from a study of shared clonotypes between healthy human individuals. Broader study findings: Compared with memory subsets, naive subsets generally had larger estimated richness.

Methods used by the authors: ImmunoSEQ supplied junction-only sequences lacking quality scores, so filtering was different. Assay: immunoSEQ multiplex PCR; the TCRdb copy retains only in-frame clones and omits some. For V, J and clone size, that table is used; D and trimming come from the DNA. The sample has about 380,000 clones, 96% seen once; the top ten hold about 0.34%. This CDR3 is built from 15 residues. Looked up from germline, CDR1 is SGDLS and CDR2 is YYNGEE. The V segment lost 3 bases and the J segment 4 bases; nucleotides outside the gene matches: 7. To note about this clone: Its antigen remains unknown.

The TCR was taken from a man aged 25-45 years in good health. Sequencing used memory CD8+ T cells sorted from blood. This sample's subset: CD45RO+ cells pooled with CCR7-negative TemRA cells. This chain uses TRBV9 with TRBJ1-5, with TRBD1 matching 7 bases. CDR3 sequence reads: CASSASPGQNQPQHF. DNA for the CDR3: TGTGCCAGCAGCGCCTCCCCGGGACAGAATCAGCCCCAGCATTTT.